These 2 T cell receptor beta chains originate from one sample sequenced in a study of T cells in Graves' hyperthyroidism and ophthalmopathy. Amplification targeted TCR beta CDR3 regions from RNA transcripts. First-round RT-PCR with HTBI primers amplified the TCR CDR3 region. TCRdb called the multiplex PCR reads again in MiXCR, with one record for every CDR3 protein. The table lists approximately 630,000 distinct CDR3 sequences, around 15% of them singletons, with around 4% in the top ten. The specimen was blood. The receptors here all came from a woman in her 30s with Graves' hyperthyroidism.

This clonotype was found many times. The chain is built from TRBV7-8 and TRBJ1-1; a possible D gene is TRBD1 (5 bases). Looked up from germline, CDR1 is SGHVS and CDR2 is FQNEAQ. Trimming left V 1 base short and J 0 bases short, with 9 bases between. The length of the CDR3 is 15 residues. The CDR3 DNA reads as TGTGCCAGCAGCTTAGGGGGACGGTTGAACACTGAAGCTTTCTTT. Translated, it gives CASSLGGRLNTEAFF.

This clonotype was counted many times. The chain combines TRBV20-1 with TRBJ2-4, with D tentatively TRBD2 (6 bases). Trimming stripped 4 bases from V and 3 bases from J, with 22 bases between. The CDR3 is 17 residues long. Germline assignment: CDR1 DFQATT and CDR2 SNEGSKA (reference sequence). As DNA, the CDR3 is TGCAGTGCTATCAGTCGGGAGATCGAAGCGGGCAAAAACATTCAGTACTTC. Translating gives CSAISREIEAGKNIQYF.